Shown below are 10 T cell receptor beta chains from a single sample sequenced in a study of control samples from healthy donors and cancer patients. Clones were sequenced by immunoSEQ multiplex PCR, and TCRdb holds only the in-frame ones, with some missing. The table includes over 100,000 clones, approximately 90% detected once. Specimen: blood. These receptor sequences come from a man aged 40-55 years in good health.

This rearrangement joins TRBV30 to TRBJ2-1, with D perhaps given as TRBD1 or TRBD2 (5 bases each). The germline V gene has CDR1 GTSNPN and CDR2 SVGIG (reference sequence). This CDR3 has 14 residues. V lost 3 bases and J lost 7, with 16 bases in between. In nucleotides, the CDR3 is TGTGCCTGGAGGGACCGGGGCGGGTTTAATGAGCAGTTCTTC. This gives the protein CAWRDRGGFNEQFF.

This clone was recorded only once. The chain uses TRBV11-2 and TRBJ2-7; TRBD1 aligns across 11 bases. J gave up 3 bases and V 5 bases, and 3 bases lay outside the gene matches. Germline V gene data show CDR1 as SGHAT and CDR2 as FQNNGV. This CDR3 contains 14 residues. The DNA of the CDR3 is TGTGCCAGCAGCCCAGGGACAGGGGGCTACGAGCAGTACTTC. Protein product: CASSPGTGGYEQYF.

CDR3 in amino acids: CASSLDSDQPQHF. In nucleotides, the CDR3 is TGCGCCAGCAGCTTGGACAGTGACCAGCCCCAGCATTTT. V is TRBV5-1 and J is TRBJ1-5; no reliable D call. Trimming shortened V by 0 bases and J by 7 bases, and 8 bases separated the two germline ends. This CDR3 has 13 amino acids. Per the germline V gene, CDR1 is SGHRS and CDR2 is YFSETQ.

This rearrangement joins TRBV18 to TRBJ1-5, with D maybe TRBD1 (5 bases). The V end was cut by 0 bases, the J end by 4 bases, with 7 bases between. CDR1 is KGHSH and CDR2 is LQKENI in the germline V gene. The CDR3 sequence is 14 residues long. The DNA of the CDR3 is TGTGCCAGCTCACCACCAGACAGAAATCAGCCCCAGCATTTT. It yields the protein CASSPPDRNQPQHF. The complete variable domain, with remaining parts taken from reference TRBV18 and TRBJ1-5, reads NAGVMQNPRHLVRRRGQEARLRCSPMKGHSHVYWYRQLPEEGLKFMVYLQKENIIDESGMPKERFSAEFPKEGPSILRIQQVVRGDSAAYFCASSPPDRNQPQHFGDGTRLSIL.

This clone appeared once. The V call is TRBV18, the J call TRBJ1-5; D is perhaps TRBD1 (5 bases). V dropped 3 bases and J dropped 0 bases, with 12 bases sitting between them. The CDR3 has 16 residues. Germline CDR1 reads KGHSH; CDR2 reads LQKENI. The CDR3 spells CASSPAGTLSNQPQHF. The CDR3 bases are TGTGCCAGCTCACCTGCCGGGACGCTTAGCAATCAGCCCCAGCATTTT. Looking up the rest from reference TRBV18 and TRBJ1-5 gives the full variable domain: NAGVMQNPRHLVRRRGQEARLRCSPMKGHSHVYWYRQLPEEGLKFMVYLQKENIIDESGMPKERFSAEFPKEGPSILRIQQVVRGDSAAYFCASSPAGTLSNQPQHFGDGTRLSIL.

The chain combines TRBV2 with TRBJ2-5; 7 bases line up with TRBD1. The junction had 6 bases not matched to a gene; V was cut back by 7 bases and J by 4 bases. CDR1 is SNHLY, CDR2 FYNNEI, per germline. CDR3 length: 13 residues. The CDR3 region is CASTRQGGETQYF. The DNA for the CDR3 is TGTGCCAGCACCAGACAGGGTGGAGAGACCCAGTACTTC. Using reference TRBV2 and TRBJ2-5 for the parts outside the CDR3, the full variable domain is EPEVTQTPSHQVTQMGQEVILRCVPISNHLYFYWYRQILGQKVEFLVSFYNNEISEKSEIFDDQFSVERPDGSNFTLKIRSTKLEDSAMYFCASTRQGGETQYFGPGTRLLVL.

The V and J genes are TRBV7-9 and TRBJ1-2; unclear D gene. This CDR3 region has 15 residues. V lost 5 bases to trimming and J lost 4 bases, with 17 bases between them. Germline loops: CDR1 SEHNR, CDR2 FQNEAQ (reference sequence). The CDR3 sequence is CASSPKNMRGYGYTF. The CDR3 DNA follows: TGTGCCAGCAGCCCAAAGAACATGCGTGGCTATGGCTACACCTTC.

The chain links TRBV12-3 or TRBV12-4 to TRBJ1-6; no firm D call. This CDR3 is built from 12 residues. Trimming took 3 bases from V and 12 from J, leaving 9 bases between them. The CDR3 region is CASSFIGLPLHF. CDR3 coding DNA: TGTGCCAGCAGTTTTATCGGTTTACCCCTCCACTTT.

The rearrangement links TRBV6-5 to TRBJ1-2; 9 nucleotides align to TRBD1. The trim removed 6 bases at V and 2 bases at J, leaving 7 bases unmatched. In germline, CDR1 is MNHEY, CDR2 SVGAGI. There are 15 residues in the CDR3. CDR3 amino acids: CASSPIGQGNYGYTF. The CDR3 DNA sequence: TGTGCCAGCAGCCCAATTGGACAGGGGAACTATGGCTACACCTTC.

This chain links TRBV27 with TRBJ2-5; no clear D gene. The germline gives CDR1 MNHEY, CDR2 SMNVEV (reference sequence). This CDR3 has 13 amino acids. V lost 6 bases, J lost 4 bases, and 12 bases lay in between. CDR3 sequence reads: CASRPAATETQYF. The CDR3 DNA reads TGTGCCAGCAGGCCCGCCGCGACAGAGACCCAGTACTTC.